These 2 T cell receptor beta chains originate from one sample sequenced in a study of T cells in Graves' hyperthyroidism and ophthalmopathy. The CDR3 regions of TCR beta were amplified from RNA transcripts. The TCR CDR3 first-round RT-PCR relied on the HTBI primer set. One entry per CDR3 protein, called by TCRdb with MiXCR from the multiplex PCR reads. The data show some 510,000 distinct CDR3 sequences, about half seen once. The material sequenced was peripheral blood or thyroid tissue (not recorded which). The receptor set was obtained from a woman aged 18-29 years with Graves' hyperthyroidism.

This clonotype was seen a single time. The chain carries TRBV7-9 and TRBJ2-7; 9 nucleotides line up with TRBD2. The CDR3 totals 14 residues. CDR1 is SEHNR, CDR2 FQNEAQ, per germline (reference sequence). V lost 5 bases and J lost 6; bases outside the gene matches: 8. The CDR3 is CASSARGGTLEQYF. CDR3 coding DNA: TGTGCCAGCAGCGCGCGGGGGGGAACCCTCGAGCAGTACTTC.

As for this clonotype: Given a much more abundant clone one base away, this may be a read error. The CDR3 ends on some other residue instead of the conserved phenylalanine or tryptophan, so this is likely a read error. This chain connects TRBV7-2 to TRBJ2-7, with 9 bases aligning to TRBD1. V was clipped by 5 bases and J by 4 bases; unmatched bases: 9. CDR1 and CDR2 (germline): SGHTA, FQGNSA. This CDR3 spans 15 amino acids. The CDR3 nucleotides are TGTGCCAGCAGCGGCGGGACAGGGCCTTCTTACGAGCAGTACTCC. It yields the protein CASSGGTGPSYEQYS.